In its sample, the clone carrying this T cell receptor beta chain was seen a few times. Its target is unknown. TCRdb re-derived calls from the reads in MiXCR, one entry per CDR3 protein. The sample holds tens of thousands of distinct CDR3 sequences, 25% to 30% seen once. The source of the sample is a study of T cell repertoires in cytomegalovirus infection. Study context: Use of recently identified HLA-C-restricted and well-studied HLA-B-restricted CMV epitopes was part of the study.

J gave up 6 bases and V 8 bases, and 6 bases lay outside the gene matches. The CDR3 contains 13 residues. The germline V gene has CDR1 MNHEY and CDR2 SVGEGT. This clonotype was obtained from a human donor in good health (CMV status not recorded). Some clones in this sample may be carry-over from other donors' samples. V is TRBV6-2 or TRBV6-3 and J is TRBJ2-4; 8 positions match TRBD2. Specimen: CD8+ T cells from cultured PBMCs, collected from culture after CMV antigen stimulation. The CDR3 coding sequence is TGTGCCAGCGGAGGACTAGCAGGAAACATTCAGTACTTC. It yields the protein CASGGLAGNIQYF.